A single sample is the source of the 10 T cell receptor beta chains below, sequenced in a study of blood T cell repertoires in COVID-19. Libraries were prepared by immunoSEQ multiplex PCR; TCRdb keeps only in-frame clonotypes and omits some of them. The profile shows a few hundred thousand clones, approximately 89% of them singletons. The sample was PBMCs or T cells enriched from blood (not recorded which). These TCRs come from a man between 25 and 39 years old who had recovered from COVID-19.

The chain carries TRBV7-2 and TRBJ2-1; 9 bases fit TRBD1. The germline CDR1 and CDR2 sequences are SGHTA and FQGNSA. The junction had 6 bases not matched to a gene; V was cut back by 6 bases and J by 3 bases. The CDR3 is 15 amino acids. CDR3 in amino acids: CASRPTGGDYNEQFF. The CDR3 nucleotides read TGTGCCAGCAGGCCGACAGGGGGAGACTACAATGAGCAGTTCTTC.

The chain couples TRBV5-1 to TRBJ1-2; 7 bases line up with TRBD1. This CDR3 is 16 amino acids long. Trimming took 1 base from V and 10 from J; bases not matched to a gene: 16. Germline CDR1 reads SGHRS; CDR2 reads YFSETQ. The CDR3 sequence: CASSLSRPGQLVVYTF. CDR3 nucleotide sequence: TGCGCCAGCAGCTTGTCTCGTCCGGGACAGTTGGTCGTCTACACCTTC.

This clone was seen just once. The J gene is TRBJ2-1, the V gene TRBV7-9; 8 nucleotides match TRBD2. This CDR3 has 16 residues. The trim removed 1 base at V and 7 bases at J, leaving 9 bases unmatched. Germline V gene sequence: CDR1 SEHNR, CDR2 FQNEAQ (reference sequence). The CDR3 region has the DNA TGTGCCAGCAGCTTAGGAGTAGCGGGGAATTGGAATGAGCAGTTCTTC. Translating it yields CASSLGVAGNWNEQFF.

The chain carries TRBV19 and TRBJ1-4; 7 nucleotides match TRBD1. Trimming at V came to 5 bases and at J to 5 bases, leaving 11 bases not matched to a gene. This CDR3 comprises 16 residues. Germline-derived CDR1 and CDR2 are LNHDA and SQIVND (reference sequence). Written as DNA, the CDR3 is TGTGCCAGTAGTCCCATCCGACAGGGCTCAAATGAAAAACTGTTTTTT. It is translated as CASSPIRQGSNEKLFF. Using reference TRBV19 and TRBJ1-4 for the parts outside the CDR3, the full variable domain is DGGITQSPKYLFRKEGQNVTLSCEQNLNHDAMYWYRQDPGQGLRLIYYSQIVNDFQKGDIAEGYSVSREKKESFPLTVTSAQKNPTAFYLCASSPIRQGSNEKLFFGSGTQLSVL.

This clone was counted once. The chain carries TRBV5-1 and TRBJ2-1; D is possibly TRBD2 (6 bases). This CDR3 comprises 14 residues. V lost 0 bases and J 6 bases, leaving 10 bases between the germline ends. The V gene's germline CDR1 is SGHRS and CDR2 YFSETQ. The CDR3 is CASSLEAGFNEQFF. Here the CDR3 DNA reads TGCGCCAGCAGCTTGGAGGCGGGGTTCAATGAGCAGTTCTTC.

The chain recombines TRBV29-1 with TRBJ2-1, with D perhaps matching TRBD1 (5 bases). Trimming took off 4 bases at V and 7 bases at J, with 14 bases between the two ends. There are 13 residues in the CDR3. CDR1 is SQVTM, CDR2 ANQGSEA, per germline. The DNA for the CDR3 is TGCAGCGTTGGGCAGGGTCTTATAAATGAGCAGTTCTTC. Its translation is CSVGQGLINEQFF.

The chain joins TRBV5-6 to TRBJ1-6; D remains unclear. Germline CDR1 reads SGHDT; CDR2 reads YYEEEE. This CDR3 has 13 amino acids. Trimming took 4 bases from V and 12 from J, leaving 14 bases between them. The CDR3: CASSRGSTGPLHF. The CDR3, as DNA: TGTGCCAGCAGCCGGGGATCCACCGGACCCCTCCACTTT.

The rearrangement joins TRBV19 to TRBJ1-6, with TRBD1 matching 11 bases. V shed 5 bases, J shed 10 bases, and the junction held 7 bases outside the gene matches. CDR3 length: 15 residues. Germline V gives CDR1 LNHDA, CDR2 SQIVND (reference sequence). The CDR3 reads CASSLGGTGGSPLHF. For the CDR3, the DNA is TGTGCCAGTAGTCTCGGGGGGACAGGGGGGTCACCCCTCCACTTT.

This chain uses TRBV4-3 with TRBJ2-6, with D possibly being TRBD1 (7 bases). The CDR3 runs 17 residues. CDR1 and CDR2 (germline): LGHNA, YSLEER. V gave up 0 bases and J gave up 5 bases, with 14 bases separating them. CDR3 bases: TGCGCCAGCAGCCAAGATCACGACAGGGACTGGGCCAACGTCCTGACTTTC. This translates into CASSQDHDRDWANVLTF.

The chain uses TRBV3-1 (or the pseudogene TRBV3-2) and TRBJ2-2; the D gene is possibly TRBD1 (6 bases). Germline CDR1 and CDR2: LGHDT and YNNKEL (reference sequence). V gave up 6 bases and J gave up 3 bases, with 11 bases separating them. The CDR3 contains 14 residues. The DNA of the CDR3 is TGTGCCAGCAGACACAGGGTAGACACCGGGGAGCTGTTTTTT. Translating gives CASRHRVDTGELFF.